This TCR beta chain originates from a study of blood T cells in healthy people across ages. Findings and limits, study-wide: Unsorted PBMCs prevented conclusive naive versus antigen-experienced comparison. Greater diversity and more naive CD4+ cells were seen in long-lived donors than in aged donors.

The second PCR ran roughly 6 to 11 cycles with a sample-barcoded 5' primer and J-beta primers. Each single sample gave us at least 3 million CDR3-containing paired-end reads. TCRdb passed the 5' RACE reads through MiXCR, listing each CDR3 protein once. The table shows roughly 1.5 million distinct CDR3 sequences, with approximately 42% occurring only once. For this clonotype: Its antigen is still unknown.

Per germline, CDR1 SGHVS and CDR2 FQNEAQ. The V and J ends lost 0 bases and 10 bases respectively, with 21 bases between them. The CDR3 sequence is 17 residues long. This clonotype was obtained from a woman aged 18-35 years in good health. The V gene is TRBV7-8, the J gene TRBJ1-4, with D possibly being TRBD1 (5 bases). Sequencing used blood. The CDR3, as DNA: TGTGCCAGCAGCTTAGCCCTTTGGACGGGACCCTCGGGAAAACTGTTTTTT. This codes for CASSLALWTGPSGKLFF. Full variable domain (remainder filled in from reference TRBV7-8 and TRBJ1-4): GAGVSQSPRYKVAKRGQDVALRCDPISGHVSLFWYQQALGQGPEFLTYFQNEAQLDKSGLPSDRFFAERPEGSVSTLKIQRTQQEDSAVYLCASSLALWTGPSGKLFFGSGTQLSVL.